Below are 21 T cell receptor beta chains sequenced from a single sample in a study of T cell repertoires in cytomegalovirus infection. MiXCR was run by TCRdb on the reads, yielding one entry per CDR3 protein. The data contain approximately 750,000 distinct CDR3 sequences, 35% to 40% of them singletons. The sequenced sample consisted of PBMCs. The receptors stem from a human donor in good health (CMV status not recorded). Some clones in this sample may be carry-over from other donors' samples.

As regards this clonotype: A much bigger clone sits one base away, suggesting this may be a read error. The CDR3 ends on some other residue instead of the conserved phenylalanine or tryptophan, so this is likely a read error. The chain joins TRBV7-8 to TRBJ2-2; D unresolved. V was shortened by 1 base and J by 4 bases, with 4 bases between the two germline ends. Germline lookup yields CDR1 SGHVS and CDR2 FQNEAQ. The CDR3 covers 13 residues. CDR3 sequence reads: CASSLVTTGELFL. As DNA, the CDR3 is TGTGCCAGCAGCTTAGTAACCACCGGGGAGCTGTTTTTG.

This clonotype came up a few times. The V and J genes are TRBV6-6 and TRBJ1-4; 9 bases agree with TRBD1. The CDR3 covers 15 residues. V shed 4 bases, J shed 8 bases, and the junction held 8 bases outside the gene matches. The V gene's germline CDR1 is MNHNY and CDR2 SVGAGI (reference sequence). Here the CDR3 reads CASSFPGQGLEKLFF. CDR3 coding DNA: TGTGCCAGCAGTTTCCCCGGACAGGGGTTGGAAAAACTGTTTTTT.

This clonotype was counted many times. The germline gene is not matched at one end of the junction; a read error may be the cause. The chain combines TRBV5-1 with TRBJ1-1; 9 bases line up with TRBD1. CDR3 size: 14 residues. The germline V gene encodes CDR1 SGHRS and CDR2 YFSETQ. The CDR3 DNA is TGTGCCAGTAGTCCGGACAGGGGGAACACTGAAGCTTTCTTT. As protein: CASSPDRGNTEAFF.

This chain links TRBV24-1 with TRBJ2-7, with D maybe TRBD2 (5 bases). Germline V lookup: CDR1 KGHDR, CDR2 SFDVKD. CDR3 length: 16 residues. V dropped 0 bases and J dropped 4 bases, with 15 bases sitting between them. CDR3 sequence reads: CATSDLEGTGRYEQYF. CDR3 sequence (DNA): TGTGCCACCAGTGATTTGGAGGGAACGGGGAGATACGAGCAGTACTTC.

The rearrangement uses TRBV20-1 and TRBJ2-5; 12 bases fit TRBD2. Germline values: CDR1 DFQATT, CDR2 SNEGSKA (reference sequence). V lost 5 bases and J lost 5; bases outside the gene matches: 9. The CDR3 extends over 15 amino acids. CDR3 bases: TGCAGTGCTTCTGAGACTAGCGGGAGAGGGGAGACCCAGTACTTC. This translates into CSASETSGRGETQYF.

V usage is TRBV14 and J usage is TRBJ2-5; D is ambiguous. Looked up from germline, CDR1 is SGHDN and CDR2 is FVKESK. V was shortened by 0 bases and J by 4 bases, with 9 bases between the two germline ends. The length of the CDR3 is 14 residues. CDR3 residues: CASSQDTDGETQYF. CDR3 nucleotide sequence: TGTGCCAGCAGCCAAGATACCGACGGAGAGACCCAGTACTTC.

Remarks on this clonotype: One end of the junction does not line up with germline, which may come from a read error. The V and J genes are TRBV19 and TRBJ2-1; D is unclear. The CDR3 is 13 amino acids. CDR1 is LNHDA, CDR2 SQIVND, per germline (reference sequence). The CDR3 nucleotides are TGTGCCAGTAGTACAGCGCGACCGGATGAGCATTTCTTC. Amino acid sequence: CASSTARPDEHFF.

This clonotype appeared many times. The chain combines TRBV7-2 with TRBJ2-3; D remains ambiguous. This CDR3 comprises 15 residues. The ends were cut back, 5 bases at V and 0 bases at J, with 12 bases in the middle. Looked up from germline, CDR1 is SGHTA and CDR2 is FQGNSA. This CDR3 reads CASSARAQSTDTQYF. CDR3 DNA sequence: TGTGCCAGCAGCGCCCGGGCCCAGAGCACAGATACGCAGTATTTT.

The genes are TRBV2 and TRBJ1-4, with D possibly matching TRBD1 (5 bases). The CDR3 consists of 15 residues. The germline V gene encodes CDR1 SNHLY and CDR2 FYNNEI. V dropped 6 bases and J dropped 3 bases, with 14 bases sitting between them. CDR3 in DNA: TGTGCCAGCAGGAGGGACGGTGCGCCTAATGAAAAACTGTTTTTT. Residues: CASRRDGAPNEKLFF.

The chain recombines TRBV7-6 with TRBJ1-4, with 10 bases fitting TRBD1. CDR3 size: 17 residues. Germline assignment: CDR1 SGHVS and CDR2 FNYEAQ. V trimming: 2 bases; J trimming: 8 bases; junction bases outside the gene matches: 11. CDR3 amino acids: CASSLLVPGQGREKLFF. The CDR3 nucleotides are TGTGCCAGCAGCTTATTAGTTCCGGGACAGGGGAGAGAAAAACTGTTTTTT.

The rearrangement joins TRBV12-3 or TRBV12-4 to TRBJ2-7; 7 bases align to TRBD1. The CDR3 contains 19 residues. J was trimmed by 2 bases and V by 3 bases; bases with no gene match: 19. This CDR3 is CASSLGFGRPRDSPYEQYF. CDR3 nucleotide sequence: TGTGCCAGCAGTTTGGGGTTTGGTAGACCCCGGGACAGCCCCTACGAGCAGTACTTC.

This chain connects TRBV3-1 to TRBJ1-2; TRBD1 aligns across 8 bases. With 0 bases clipped from V and 4 bases from J, the junction kept 7 bases outside the gene matches. This CDR3 contains 16 residues. Germline CDR1 is LGHDT and CDR2 is YNNKEL (reference sequence). In DNA form, the CDR3 reads TGTGCCAGCAGCCAAGATCCTACAGGGGGTTTCTATGGCTACACCTTC. Amino acids: CASSQDPTGGFYGYTF.

This clonotype appeared many times. The J gene is TRBJ2-1, the V gene TRBV7-8; 8 bases fit TRBD2. CDR1 SGHVS and CDR2 FQNEAQ come from the germline V gene. The CDR3 extends over 14 amino acids. The V and J ends lost 4 bases and 8 bases, in that order; junction bases with no gene match: 7. The CDR3 region has the DNA TGTGCCAGCAGCTCGAGCGGGAGTCGGGATGAGCAGTTCTTC. This encodes CASSSSGSRDEQFF.

V gene TRBV24-1 combines with J gene TRBJ1-2; the match to TRBD1 covers 7 bases. J gave up 8 bases and V 5 bases, and 13 bases lay outside the gene matches. The CDR3 covers 15 residues. CDR1 KGHDR and CDR2 SFDVKD come from the germline V gene. In nucleotides, the CDR3 is TGTGCCACCAGTGTAGCCCACAGGGGCTCGGAAGGCTACACCTTC. Translating it yields CATSVAHRGSEGYTF.

This clonotype came up a few times. CDR3 sequence: CASSLDGRGNYGYTF. CDR3 DNA: TGTGCCAGCAGTCTGGACGGGCGAGGGAACTATGGCTACACCTTC. The rearrangement uses TRBV28 and TRBJ1-2; no definite D call. Germline V gene lookup returns CDR1 MDHEN and CDR2 SYDVKM. With 5 bases removed from V and 2 bases from J, the gap between germline ends came to 15 bases. The CDR3 is 15 residues long.

The table lists this clonotype with a few counts. This chain uses TRBV9 with TRBJ1-6, with TRBD1 matching 10 bases. The CDR3 covers 17 residues. Germline CDR1 SGDLS, CDR2 YYNGEE. V was clipped by 5 bases and J by 3 bases; unmatched bases: 8. CDR3 DNA sequence: TGTGCCAGCAGTGGAATGACAGGGGGCATCTATAATTCACCCCTCCACTTT. It encodes CASSGMTGGIYNSPLHF.

The rearrangement joins TRBV7-6 to TRBJ2-1; 9 positions match TRBD2. This CDR3 has 17 residues. V lost 5 bases and J lost 5; bases outside the gene matches: 13. Per the germline V gene, CDR1 is SGHVS and CDR2 is FNYEAQ. CDR3 sequence: CASSTSIAGAWDNEQFF. In nucleotides, the CDR3 is TGTGCCAGCAGCACCTCCATAGCGGGAGCATGGGACAATGAGCAGTTCTTC. Full variable domain (rest looked up from reference TRBV7-6 and TRBJ2-1): GAGVSQSPRYKVTKRGQDVALRCDPISGHVSLYWYRQALGQGPEFLTYFNYEAQQDKSGLPNDRFSAERPEGSISTLTIQRTEQRDSAMYRCASSTSIAGAWDNEQFFGPGTRLTVL.

The chain uses TRBV2 and TRBJ2-7; no reliable D call. The CDR3 has 14 amino acids. Germline CDR1 reads SNHLY; CDR2 reads FYNNEI. Trimming stripped 6 bases from V and 2 bases from J, with 14 bases between. CDR3 DNA: TGTGCCAGCAGGGACCCTGTTACGGCCTACGAGCAGTACTTC. Its translation is CASRDPVTAYEQYF. Full variable domain (rest looked up from reference TRBV2 and TRBJ2-7): EPEVTQTPSHQVTQMGQEVILRCVPISNHLYFYWYRQILGQKVEFLVSFYNNEISEKSEIFDDQFSVERPDGSNFTLKIRSTKLEDSAMYFCASRDPVTAYEQYFGPGTRLTVT.

This clonotype occurred many times. V is TRBV7-2 and J is TRBJ2-7; no definite D call. The V gene's germline CDR1 is SGHTA and CDR2 FQGNSA. Trimming stripped 1 base from V and 4 bases from J, with 17 bases between. This CDR3 is built from 16 residues. The DNA for the CDR3 is TGTGCCAGCAGCTTAGGGCCCGCGTTCTCGATTTACGAGCAGTACTTC. Protein sequence: CASSLGPAFSIYEQYF.

A word on this clonotype: Compared with germline, one end of the junction differs, possibly owing to a read error. This rearrangement joins TRBV7-9 to TRBJ2-2; TRBD2 matches at 8 bases. The germline gives CDR1 SEHNR, CDR2 FQNEAQ (reference sequence). This CDR3 is 16 amino acids long. The CDR3 region is CASTGPGLDLTVELFF. DNA for the CDR3: TGTGCCAGCACCGGGCCGGGACTAGATCTCACCGTGGAGCTGTTTTTT. The variable domain in full, with the rest retrieved from reference TRBV7-9 and TRBJ2-2, is DTGVSQNPRHKITKRGQNVTFRCDPISEHNRLYWYRQTLGQGPEFLTYFQNEAQLEKSRLLSDRFSAERPKGSFSTLEIQRTEQGDSAMYLCASTGPGLDLTVELFFGEGSRLTVL.

As DNA, the CDR3 is TGTGCCAGCAGCTTGCCGAAAGGGGCGGCGAGCAATCAGCCCCAGCATTTT. It encodes CASSLPKGAASNQPQHF. The chain recombines TRBV5-8 with TRBJ1-5, with D tentatively TRBD1 (5 bases). The germline V and J ends were trimmed by 1 base and 1 base, with 15 bases remaining between them. Germline CDR1 SGHTS, CDR2 YDEGEE. This CDR3 has 17 residues.